This T cell receptor (beta chain) came from a study of cytomegalovirus exposure and HLA in healthy donors. Study-wide findings and caveats: In presence/absence analyses, roughly uniform sequencing depth across donors was assumed. An Asian-associated ancestry cluster reportedly showed fewer N-insertions than the approximately 600-donor mean in a later analysis.

Points on this clone: Its antigen is not identified.

The germline V gene has CDR1 SGHTA and CDR2 FQGNSA. V shed 1 base, J shed 10 bases, and the junction held 15 bases outside the gene matches. CDR3 length equals 17 residues. PCR was performed using 60 Vbeta and 13 Jbeta primers. As processed by the authors: Roughly 10 million shared chains were among approximately 80 million unique TCR beta chains counted in a later analysis. Repertoires were generated with immunoSEQ multiplex PCR, while TCRdb's copy carries only in-frame clones and drops some. V, J and clone size are those of that table, while D and trimming were read from the DNA. The top ten hold approximately 3.8% of the sample, which has some 110,000 clones, more than 75% seen once.

The sequence derives from a man aged 40-49 years in good health and CMV-seronegative. Sequencing was carried out using PBMCs. The chain links TRBV7-2 to TRBJ1-4; 7 bases align to TRBD1. CDR3 nucleotide sequence: TGTGCCAGCAGCTTAGTACATCAGACAGGGCCTCTGGGAAAACTGTTTTTT. It yields the protein CASSLVHQTGPLGKLFF.